This T cell receptor (beta chain) came from a study of OX40 agonist ivuxolimab in advanced cancers. About the research overall: Of mixed ages from about 20 to 80 and averaging about 60 years, the group was more than 65% male. Around 40% of patients had received prior checkpoint inhibitor therapy.

Broader study findings: Within 6 weeks, CD4+ and CD8+ blood T cells expanded clonally at 0.1 to 3.0 mg/kg.

Assay: immunoSEQ multiplex PCR; the TCRdb copy retains only in-frame clones and omits some. The table has some 50,000 clones, approximately 75% seen once; the top ten hold 0.69%. A single count supports this clone. The antigen remains undetermined. CDR1 and CDR2 from the germline V gene are KGHSH and LQKENI. The CDR3 is 16 residues long. V lost 0 bases, J lost 4 bases, and 3 bases stayed unmatched. The chain combines TRBV18 with TRBJ2-3, with 11 bases lining up with TRBD1. The sequenced sample was CD4+ or CD8+ T cells sorted from blood, obtained in a trial of the OX40 agonist ivuxolimab. This TCR derives from an adult with an advanced solid tumor such as melanoma, head and neck, liver or kidney cancer. CDR3 coding DNA: TGTGCCAGCTCACCACCAGGACAGGGGGCCGCAGATACGCAGTATTTT. Translating gives CASSPPGQGAADTQYF. The full variable domain, completed using reference TRBV18 and TRBJ2-3, is NAGVMQNPRHLVRRRGQEARLRCSPMKGHSHVYWYRQLPEEGLKFMVYLQKENIIDESGMPKERFSAEFPKEGPSILRIQQVVRGDSAAYFCASSPPGQGAADTQYFGPGTRLTVL.